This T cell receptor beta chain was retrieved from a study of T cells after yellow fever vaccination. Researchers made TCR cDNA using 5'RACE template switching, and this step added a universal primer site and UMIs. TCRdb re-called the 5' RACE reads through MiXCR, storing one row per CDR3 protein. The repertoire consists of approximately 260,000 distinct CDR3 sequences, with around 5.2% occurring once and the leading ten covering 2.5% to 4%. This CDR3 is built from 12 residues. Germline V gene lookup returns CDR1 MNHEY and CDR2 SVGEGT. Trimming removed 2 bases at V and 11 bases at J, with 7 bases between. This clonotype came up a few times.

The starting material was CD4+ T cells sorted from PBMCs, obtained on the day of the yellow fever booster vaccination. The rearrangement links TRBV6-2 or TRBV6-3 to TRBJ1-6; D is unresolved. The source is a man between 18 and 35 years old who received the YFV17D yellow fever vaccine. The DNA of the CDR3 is TGTGCCAGCAGTTACGGTTCACCACCCCTCCACTTT. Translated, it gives CASSYGSPPLHF.